This T cell receptor (beta chain) was identified in a study of OX40 agonist ivuxolimab in advanced cancers. About the study: The patients got ivuxolimab, which is an agonistic anti-OX40 (CD134) antibody. Patients receiving dose escalation had hepatocellular carcinoma, melanoma, renal cell or head and neck cancer.

Note on this clone: Antigen: not known.

Study-wide results and limits: The study observed clonal expansion of CD4+ and CD8+ blood T cells by week 6 at 0.1 to 3.0 mg/kg.

The assay was immunoSEQ multiplex PCR, and TCRdb's table has in-frame clones only and misses some. The sample records about 79,000 clones, 75% to 95% being singletons. The V gene lost 3 bases and the J gene lost 4 bases, with 13 bases spanning the gap. Germline V CDR1 and CDR2: SGHRS, YFSETQ. CDR3 length: 14 amino acids. Source: CD4+ or CD8+ T cells sorted from blood, taken in a trial of the OX40 agonist ivuxolimab. This clonotype originated in an adult with an advanced solid tumor such as melanoma, head and neck, liver or kidney cancer. The chain recombines TRBV5-1 with TRBJ1-1, with D unresolved. The CDR3, as DNA: TGCGCCAGCAGCTCGACGGAACTGGGCACTGAAGCTTTCTTT. Translated, it gives CASSSTELGTEAFF.